Listed below are T cell receptor beta chains from one sample, sequenced in a study of cytotoxic CD8 clonotypes in ibrutinib-treated CLL. Sequenced by immunoSEQ multiplex PCR; TCRdb stores in-frame clones only, minus some. The sample holds 33,000 or so clones; about half are singletons and the top ten take approximately 19%. This sample comprised PBMCs, obtained before ibrutinib treatment. Receptors were obtained from a human donor with chronic lymphocytic leukemia. Each CDR3 is given with its conserved first and last residue.

v_call: TRBV11-2; j_call: TRBJ2-1; cdr3_length: 17; cdr3_aa: CASSSVLAGGPLYEQFF
v_call: TRBV10-1; j_call: TRBJ2-7; cdr3_length: 12; cdr3_aa: CASSSVSYEQYF
v_call: TRBV5-6; j_call: TRBJ2-1; cdr3_length: 14; cdr3_aa: CASSFKTWGYEQFF
v_call: TRBV11-2; j_call: TRBJ2-7; cdr3_length: 15; cdr3_aa: CASSLPGQGANEQYF
v_call: TRBV7-6; j_call: TRBJ2-2; cdr3_length: 16; cdr3_aa: CASSLTSGGNTGELFF
v_call: TRBV7-2; j_call: TRBJ2-5; cdr3_length: 18; cdr3_aa: CASSYYPGQPTTRETQYF
v_call: TRBV7-7; j_call: TRBJ2-7; cdr3_length: 13; cdr3_aa: CASSLAENYEQYF
v_call: TRBV5-1; j_call: TRBJ1-3; cdr3_length: 14; cdr3_aa: CASSEQGGGNTIYF
v_call: TRBV5-4; j_call: TRBJ1-2; cdr3_length: 15; cdr3_aa: CASSPGQGPQYGYTF
v_call: TRBV18; j_call: TRBJ1-6; cdr3_length: 18; cdr3_aa: CASSPRNRGSSYNSPLHF
v_call: TRBV7-7; j_call: TRBJ1-2; cdr3_length: 14; cdr3_aa: CASSLGDSTYGYTF